These T cell receptor beta chains were read from a single sample in a study of blood T cells in healthy people across ages. TCRdb analysed the 5' RACE reads with MiXCR anew, one entry per CDR3 protein. The data show about 900,000 distinct CDR3 sequences, around 62% seen once. Sequenced input: blood. The receptor source for this set is a man aged 30 to 45 in good health. Both conserved end residues are trimmed from each CDR3. The order of the fields is clone size, J gene, V gene, CDR3 protein. The listing skips clone size in some rows; elsewhere it reads once, few, many or a size class.

abundance: NA
j_gene: TRBJ1-6
v_gene: TRBV10-3
CDR3aa: AISEGPEGGENSPLH

abundance: NA
j_gene: TRBJ1-6
v_gene: TRBV18
CDR3aa: ASSTGSGHGNSPLH

abundance: NA
j_gene: TRBJ2-1
v_gene: TRBV6-5
CDR3aa: ASSLGLSSHNEQF

abundance: NA
j_gene: TRBJ2-5
v_gene: TRBV27
CDR3aa: ASSSGTGAVGETQY

abundance: few
j_gene: TRBJ2-3
v_gene: TRBV9
CDR3aa: ASSVEAGPWPGDTQY

abundance: NA
j_gene: TRBJ2-1
v_gene: TRBV9
CDR3aa: ASSVGGTSYNEQF

abundance: NA
j_gene: TRBJ2-7
v_gene: TRBV25-1
CDR3aa: ASSELQGLPYEQY

abundance: NA
j_gene: TRBJ2-1
v_gene: TRBV20-1
CDR3aa: SDERGKNNEQF

abundance: NA
j_gene: TRBJ2-7
v_gene: TRBV4-3
CDR3aa: ASSQKSGGGVYEQY

abundance: NA
j_gene: TRBJ1-1
v_gene: TRBV6-2/TRBV6-3
CDR3aa: ASSRPRRGTEAF

abundance: NA
j_gene: TRBJ1-5
v_gene: TRBV20-1
CDR3aa: SADGTGGNQPQH

abundance: NA
j_gene: TRBJ1-2
v_gene: TRBV30
CDR3aa: AWSVTSGSTYGYT

abundance: NA
j_gene: TRBJ1-4
v_gene: TRBV18
CDR3aa: ASSPQTETNEKLF

abundance: NA
j_gene: TRBJ2-3
v_gene: TRBV12-3/TRBV12-4
CDR3aa: ASSFGRTLLADTQY

abundance: once
j_gene: TRBJ2-3
v_gene: TRBV6-2/TRBV6-3
CDR3aa: ASSYFGTSGGDTQY

abundance: NA
j_gene: NA
v_gene: TRBV6-6
CDR3aa: ASSYSWRFYEQY

abundance: NA
j_gene: TRBJ2-3
v_gene: TRBV6-2/TRBV6-3
CDR3aa: ASSYSGGGGRDTQY

abundance: few
j_gene: TRBJ2-6
v_gene: TRBV27
CDR3aa: ASSFRGQPRGNVLT

abundance: NA
j_gene: TRBJ2-1
v_gene: TRBV7-9
CDR3aa: ASSLLPGAGGLHEQF

abundance: NA
j_gene: TRBJ2-7
v_gene: TRBV4-2
CDR3aa: ASSQDQLGRTSYEQY

abundance: NA
j_gene: TRBJ2-5
v_gene: TRBV29-1
CDR3aa: SVTGQRGETQY

abundance: NA
j_gene: TRBJ2-7
v_gene: TRBV20-1
CDR3aa: NGKDGNEQY

abundance: NA
j_gene: TRBJ2-5
v_gene: TRBV6-5
CDR3aa: AVRDTNKETQY

abundance: NA
j_gene: TRBJ2-1
v_gene: TRBV5-1
CDR3aa: ASSLLVDEQF

abundance: few
j_gene: TRBJ1-6
v_gene: TRBV20-1
CDR3aa: SARAAGNSPLH

abundance: few
j_gene: TRBJ1-2
v_gene: TRBV4-3
CDR3aa: ASSRLREDYGYT

abundance: few
j_gene: TRBJ2-3
v_gene: TRBV7-2
CDR3aa: ASSLAGGLADTQY

abundance: few
j_gene: TRBJ1-2
v_gene: TRBV7-9
CDR3aa: ASSTPGQGAGGYT

abundance: NA
j_gene: NA
v_gene: TRBV27
CDR3aa: ATRDGGPLSETQY

abundance: NA
j_gene: TRBJ2-3
v_gene: TRBV7-6
CDR3aa: ASRLAGGRIDTQY

abundance: NA
j_gene: TRBJ2-3
v_gene: TRBV20-1
CDR3aa: SARVTPGGGTDTQY

abundance: NA
j_gene: TRBJ1-2
v_gene: TRBV29-1
CDR3aa: SVEVVGVARGYGYT

abundance: NA
j_gene: NA
v_gene: TRBV6-2/TRBV6-3
CDR3aa: ASSYSEGIGYEQY

abundance: NA
j_gene: TRBJ2-5
v_gene: TRBV7-6
CDR3aa: ASSLGRSGGETQY

abundance: few
j_gene: TRBJ2-1
v_gene: TRBV29-1
CDR3aa: SVARAQGDNEQF

abundance: NA
j_gene: TRBJ2-7
v_gene: TRBV20-1
CDR3aa: SARTGRYEQY

abundance: NA
j_gene: TRBJ2-3
v_gene: TRBV29-1
CDR3aa: SVPDREGVDTQY

abundance: NA
j_gene: TRBJ2-3
v_gene: TRBV9
CDR3aa: ASSLAGGPYTDTQY

abundance: once
j_gene: TRBJ2-3
v_gene: TRBV27
CDR3aa: ASSLFMGVRTDTQY

abundance: few
j_gene: TRBJ2-5
v_gene: TRBV4-3
CDR3aa: ASSQIARVETQY

abundance: NA
j_gene: TRBJ2-1
v_gene: TRBV27
CDR3aa: ASSSLGTSPF

abundance: many
j_gene: TRBJ2-6
v_gene: TRBV30
CDR3aa: AWSVPQGNGANVLT

abundance: few
j_gene: TRBJ2-5
v_gene: TRBV28
CDR3aa: ASSVSGILQETQY

abundance: NA
j_gene: TRBJ1-1
v_gene: TRBV29-1
CDR3aa: SVEAYRGQTF

abundance: NA
j_gene: TRBJ2-7
v_gene: TRBV28
CDR3aa: ASSFGTQGIYEQY

abundance: NA
j_gene: TRBJ2-7
v_gene: TRBV7-2
CDR3aa: ASSSVAGNSYEQY

abundance: NA
j_gene: TRBJ2-2
v_gene: TRBV7-2
CDR3aa: ASSSTVNTGELF

abundance: NA
j_gene: TRBJ2-5
v_gene: TRBV4-2
CDR3aa: ASSRVDRVTHQETQY

abundance: NA
j_gene: TRBJ1-1
v_gene: TRBV28
CDR3aa: ASSLDSLGGEAF

abundance: NA
j_gene: TRBJ2-4
v_gene: TRBV3-1
CDR3aa: ASSQDRVAGDIQY

abundance: few
j_gene: TRBJ2-6
v_gene: TRBV5-1
CDR3aa: ASSLQGSSSGANVLT

abundance: NA
j_gene: TRBJ1-2
v_gene: TRBV4-1
CDR3aa: ASSQSTTETYGYT

abundance: NA
j_gene: TRBJ2-1
v_gene: TRBV25-1
CDR3aa: ASSDPTAAVPGDEQF

abundance: few
j_gene: TRBJ1-1
v_gene: TRBV12-3/TRBV12-4
CDR3aa: ASSATGKGAF

abundance: many
j_gene: TRBJ2-1
v_gene: TRBV7-2
CDR3aa: ASSLSGGDWGKF